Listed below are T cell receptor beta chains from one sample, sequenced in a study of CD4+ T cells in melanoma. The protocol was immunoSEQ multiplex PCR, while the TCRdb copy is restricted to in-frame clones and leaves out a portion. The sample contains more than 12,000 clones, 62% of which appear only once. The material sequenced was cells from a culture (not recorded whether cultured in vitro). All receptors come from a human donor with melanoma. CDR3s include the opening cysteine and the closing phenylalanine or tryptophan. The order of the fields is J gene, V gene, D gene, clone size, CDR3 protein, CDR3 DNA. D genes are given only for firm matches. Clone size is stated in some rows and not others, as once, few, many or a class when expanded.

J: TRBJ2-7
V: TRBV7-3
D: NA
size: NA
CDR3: CASSLTGGPSRGEQYF
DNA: TGTGCCAGCAGCTTAACGGGGGGGCCATCGCGGGGCGAGCAGTACTTC

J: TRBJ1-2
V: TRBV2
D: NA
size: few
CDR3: CASSERGRVLYGYTF
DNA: TGTGCCAGCAGTGAAAGGGGCCGGGTCCTGTATGGCTACACCTTC

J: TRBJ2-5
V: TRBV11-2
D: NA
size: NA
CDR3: CASSSRGRPQETQYF
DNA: TGTGCCAGCAGCTCTCGCGGGCGGCCCCAAGAGACCCAGTACTTC

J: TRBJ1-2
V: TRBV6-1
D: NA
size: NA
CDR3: CASSEGPGRQYGYTF
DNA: TGTGCCAGCAGTGAAGGGCCGGGGCGACAATATGGCTACACCTTC

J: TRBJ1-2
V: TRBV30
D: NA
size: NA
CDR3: CAFPRGGPLYGYTF
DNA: TGTGCCTTTCCTCGGGGGGGCCCGCTCTATGGCTACACCTTC

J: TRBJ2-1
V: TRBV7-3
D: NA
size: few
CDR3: CASSLKGNEQFF
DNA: TGTGCCAGCAGCTTAAAGGGCAATGAGCAGTTCTTC

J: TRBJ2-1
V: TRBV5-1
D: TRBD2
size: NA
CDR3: CASSLTSGVLSELFF
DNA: TGCGCCAGCAGCTTGACTAGCGGGGTTTTGAGTGAGCTGTTCTTC

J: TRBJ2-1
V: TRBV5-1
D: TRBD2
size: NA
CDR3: CASSLAAGGLNEQFF
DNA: TGCGCCAGCAGCTTGGCAGCGGGGGGACTCAATGAGCAGTTCTTC

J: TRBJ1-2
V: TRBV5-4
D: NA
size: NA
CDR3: CASSLVRGGYGYTF
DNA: TGTGCCAGCAGCTTGGTTAGGGGGGGCTATGGCTACACCTTC

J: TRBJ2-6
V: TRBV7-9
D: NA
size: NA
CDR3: CASSSMANVLTF
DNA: TGTGCCAGCAGTTCGATGGCCAACGTCCTGACTTTC

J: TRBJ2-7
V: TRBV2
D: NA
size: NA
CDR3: CASREGMEQYF
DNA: TGTGCCAGCAGAGAGGGGATGGAGCAGTACTTC